One TCR beta chain is described in this entry. The sample's time point: after dendritic cell vaccination, including at tumor progression/relapse. Only patients with spare fresh-frozen tumor and over two years of follow-up were included. Before vaccination, two weeks after the third vaccination, and at progression, PBMC were collected. The data are from a study of glioma-infiltrating T cells after dendritic cell vaccination. Per the germline V gene, CDR1 is MNHEY and CDR2 is SMNVEV (reference sequence). Deletions cut 4 bases from V and 1 base from J, with 11 bases between. This CDR3 is built from 14 residues. TCRdb keeps only in-frame clones here, not all; method: immunoSEQ multiplex PCR. This table has about 63,000 clones, around 85% appearing once.

The input for sequencing was blood, taken after dendritic cell vaccination. This clonotype originated in a human donor with glioblastoma. V and J are TRBV27 and TRBJ2-7, with D possibly being TRBD2 (5 bases). In DNA, the CDR3 is TGTGCCAGCAGTTACTCACGGACTTCCTACGAGCAGTACTTC. This translates into CASSYSRTSYEQYF.